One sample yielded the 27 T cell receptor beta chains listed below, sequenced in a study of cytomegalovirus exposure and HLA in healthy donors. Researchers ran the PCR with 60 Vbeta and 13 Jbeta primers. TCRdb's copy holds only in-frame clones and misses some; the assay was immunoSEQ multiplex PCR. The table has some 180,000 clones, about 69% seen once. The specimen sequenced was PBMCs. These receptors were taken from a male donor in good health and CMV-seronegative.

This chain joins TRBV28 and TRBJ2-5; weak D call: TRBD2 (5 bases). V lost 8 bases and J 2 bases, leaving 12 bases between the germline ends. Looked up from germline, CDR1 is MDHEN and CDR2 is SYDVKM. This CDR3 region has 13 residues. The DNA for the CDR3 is TGTGCCAGCGGGAGTATGGCTCAAGAGACCCAGTACTTC. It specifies CASGSMAQETQYF.

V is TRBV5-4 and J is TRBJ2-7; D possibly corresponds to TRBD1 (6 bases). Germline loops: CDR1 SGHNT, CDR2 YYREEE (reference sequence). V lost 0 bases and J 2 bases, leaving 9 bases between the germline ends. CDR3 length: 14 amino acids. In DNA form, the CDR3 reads TGTGCCAGCAGCTTGGGAAAGGGGGCCTACGAGCAGTACTTC. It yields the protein CASSLGKGAYEQYF.

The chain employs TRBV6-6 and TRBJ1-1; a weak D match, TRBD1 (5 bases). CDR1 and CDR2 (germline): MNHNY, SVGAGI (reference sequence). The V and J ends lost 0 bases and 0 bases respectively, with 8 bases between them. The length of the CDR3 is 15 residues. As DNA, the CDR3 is TGTGCCAGCAGTTACTCGGCAGGGCTGAACACTGAAGCTTTCTTT. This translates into CASSYSAGLNTEAFF.

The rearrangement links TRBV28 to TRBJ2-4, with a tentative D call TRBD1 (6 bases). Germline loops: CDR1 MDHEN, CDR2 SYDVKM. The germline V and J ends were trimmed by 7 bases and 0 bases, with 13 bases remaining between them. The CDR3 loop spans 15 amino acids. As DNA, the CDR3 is TGTGCCAGCATTTCTAGGGGGAGAGCCAAAAACATTCAGTACTTC. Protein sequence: CASISRGRAKNIQYF. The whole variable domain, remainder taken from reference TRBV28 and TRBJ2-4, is DVKVTQSSRYLVKRTGEKVFLECVQDMDHENMFWYRQDPGLGLRLIYFSYDVKMKEKGDIPEGYSVSREKKERFSLILESASTNQTSMYLCASISRGRAKNIQYFGAGTRLSVL.

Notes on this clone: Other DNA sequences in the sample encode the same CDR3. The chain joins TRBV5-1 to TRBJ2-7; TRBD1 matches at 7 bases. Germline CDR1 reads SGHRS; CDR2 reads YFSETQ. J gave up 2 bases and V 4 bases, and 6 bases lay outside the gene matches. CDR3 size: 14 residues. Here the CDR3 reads CASSPRTGPYEQYF. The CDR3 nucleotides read TGCGCCAGCAGCCCGAGGACAGGACCCTACGAGCAGTACTTC. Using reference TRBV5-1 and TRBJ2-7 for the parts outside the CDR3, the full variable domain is KAGVTQTPRYLIKTRGQQVTLSCSPISGHRSVSWYQQTPGQGLQFLFEYFSETQRNKGNFPGRFSGRQFSNSRSEMNVSTLELGDSALYLCASSPRTGPYEQYFGPGTRLTVT.

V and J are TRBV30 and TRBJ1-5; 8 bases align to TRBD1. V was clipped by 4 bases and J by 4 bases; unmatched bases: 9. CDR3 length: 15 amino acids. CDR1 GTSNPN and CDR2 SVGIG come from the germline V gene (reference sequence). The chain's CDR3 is CAWTLRTGQNQPQHF. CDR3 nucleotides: TGTGCCTGGACCCTCCGGACAGGGCAGAATCAGCCCCAGCATTTT.

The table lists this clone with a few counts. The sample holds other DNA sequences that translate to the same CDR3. The CDR3 is CASSLRDSSYEQYF. The DNA of the CDR3 is TGTGCCAGCAGTTTAAGGGACAGCTCCTACGAGCAGTACTTC. The genes are TRBV28 and TRBJ2-7, with 7 bases identical to TRBD1. J was trimmed by 0 bases and V by 2 bases; bases with no gene match: 1. CDR1 MDHEN and CDR2 SYDVKM come from the germline V gene. The CDR3 is 14 residues long. Full variable domain (outside the CDR3, taken from reference TRBV28 and TRBJ2-7): DVKVTQSSRYLVKRTGEKVFLECVQDMDHENMFWYRQDPGLGLRLIYFSYDVKMKEKGDIPEGYSVSREKKERFSLILESASTNQTSMYLCASSLRDSSYEQYFGPGTRLTVT.

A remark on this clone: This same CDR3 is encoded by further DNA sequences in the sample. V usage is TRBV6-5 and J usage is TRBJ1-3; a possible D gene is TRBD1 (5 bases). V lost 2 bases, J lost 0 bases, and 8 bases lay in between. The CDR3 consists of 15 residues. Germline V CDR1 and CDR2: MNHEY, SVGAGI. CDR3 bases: TGTGCCAGCAGTTACGGCGGGGCCTCTGGAAACACCATATATTTT. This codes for CASSYGGASGNTIYF.

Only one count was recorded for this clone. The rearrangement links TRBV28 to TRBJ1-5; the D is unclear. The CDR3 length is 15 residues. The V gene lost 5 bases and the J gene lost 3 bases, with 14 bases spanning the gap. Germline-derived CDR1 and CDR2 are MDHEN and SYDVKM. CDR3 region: CASSTKPGYNQPQHF. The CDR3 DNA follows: TGTGCCAGCAGTACCAAACCGGGGTACAATCAGCCCCAGCATTTT.

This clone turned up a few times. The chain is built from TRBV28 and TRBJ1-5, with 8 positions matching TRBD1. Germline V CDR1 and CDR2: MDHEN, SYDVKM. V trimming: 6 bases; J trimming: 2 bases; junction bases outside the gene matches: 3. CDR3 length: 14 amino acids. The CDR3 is CASRQQGGNQPQHF. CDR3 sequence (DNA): TGTGCCAGCAGGCAACAGGGGGGCAATCAGCCCCAGCATTTT.

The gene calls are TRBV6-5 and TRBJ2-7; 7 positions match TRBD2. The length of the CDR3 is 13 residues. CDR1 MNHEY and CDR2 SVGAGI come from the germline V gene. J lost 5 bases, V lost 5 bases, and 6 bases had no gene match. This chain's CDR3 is CASSHGTNNEQYF. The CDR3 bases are TGTGCCAGCAGTCACGGGACTAACAACGAGCAGTACTTC.

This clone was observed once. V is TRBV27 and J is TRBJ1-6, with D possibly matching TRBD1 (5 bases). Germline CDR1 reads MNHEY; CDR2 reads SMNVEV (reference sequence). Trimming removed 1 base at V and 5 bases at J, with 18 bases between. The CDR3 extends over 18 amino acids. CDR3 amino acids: CASSLFPPPGYNNSPLHF. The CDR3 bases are TGTGCCAGCAGTTTATTCCCCCCCCCAGGGTACAATAATTCACCCCTCCACTTT.

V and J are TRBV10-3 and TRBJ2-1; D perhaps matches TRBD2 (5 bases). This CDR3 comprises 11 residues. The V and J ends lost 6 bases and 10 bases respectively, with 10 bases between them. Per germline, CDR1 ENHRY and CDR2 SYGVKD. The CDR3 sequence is CAISGLTEQFF. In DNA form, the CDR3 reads TGTGCCATCAGCGGACTGACCGAGCAGTTCTTC.

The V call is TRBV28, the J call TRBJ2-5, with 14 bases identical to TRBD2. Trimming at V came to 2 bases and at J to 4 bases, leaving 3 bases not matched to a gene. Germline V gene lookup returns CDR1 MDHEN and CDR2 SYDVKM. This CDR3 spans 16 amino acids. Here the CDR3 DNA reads TGTGCCAGCAGTTTAGGGGGGACTAGCGGGAGAGAGACCCAGTACTTC. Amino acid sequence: CASSLGGTSGRETQYF.

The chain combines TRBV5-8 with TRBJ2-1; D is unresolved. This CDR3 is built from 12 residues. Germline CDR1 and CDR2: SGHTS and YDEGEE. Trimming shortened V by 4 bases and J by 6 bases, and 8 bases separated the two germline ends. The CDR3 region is CASSAYSNEQFF. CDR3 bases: TGTGCCAGCAGCGCGTACTCCAATGAGCAGTTCTTC.

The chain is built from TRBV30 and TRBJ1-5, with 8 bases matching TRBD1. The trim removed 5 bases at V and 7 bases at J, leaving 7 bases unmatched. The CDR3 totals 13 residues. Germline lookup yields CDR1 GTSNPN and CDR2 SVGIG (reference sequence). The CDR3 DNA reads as TGTGCCTGGGGTCCAGGGGGCGCCCAGCCCCAGCATTTT. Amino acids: CAWGPGGAQPQHF.

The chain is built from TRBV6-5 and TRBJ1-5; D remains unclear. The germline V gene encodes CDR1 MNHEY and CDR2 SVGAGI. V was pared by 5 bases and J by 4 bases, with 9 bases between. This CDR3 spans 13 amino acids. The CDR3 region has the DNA TGTGCCAGCAGTCCTCTCAGTAATCAGCCCCAGCATTTT. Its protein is CASSPLSNQPQHF.

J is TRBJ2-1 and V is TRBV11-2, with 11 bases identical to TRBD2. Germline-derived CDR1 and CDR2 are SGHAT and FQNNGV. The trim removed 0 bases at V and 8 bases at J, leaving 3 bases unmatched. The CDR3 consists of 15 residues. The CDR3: CASSLEGLAADEQFF. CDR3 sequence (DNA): TGTGCCAGCAGCTTAGAGGGACTAGCGGCTGATGAGCAGTTCTTC.

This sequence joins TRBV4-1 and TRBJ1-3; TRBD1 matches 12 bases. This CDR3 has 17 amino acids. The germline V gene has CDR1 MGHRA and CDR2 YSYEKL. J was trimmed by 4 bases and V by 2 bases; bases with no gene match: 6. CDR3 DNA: TGCGCCAGCAGCCAAAAGGGACAGGGGGCTCGAGGAAACACCATATATTTT. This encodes CASSQKGQGARGNTIYF.

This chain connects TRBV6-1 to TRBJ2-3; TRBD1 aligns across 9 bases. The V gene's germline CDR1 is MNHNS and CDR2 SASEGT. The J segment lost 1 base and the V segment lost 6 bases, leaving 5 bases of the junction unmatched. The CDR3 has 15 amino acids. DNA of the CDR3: TGTGCCAGCAGCTCGGGACAGGGCGGCACAGATACGCAGTATTTT. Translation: CASSSGQGGTDTQYF.

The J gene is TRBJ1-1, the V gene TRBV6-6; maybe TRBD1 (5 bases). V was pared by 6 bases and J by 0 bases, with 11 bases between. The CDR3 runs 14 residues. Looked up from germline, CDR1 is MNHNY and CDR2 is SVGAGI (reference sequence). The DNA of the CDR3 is TGTGCCAGCAGCCCCCCAGGGATGAACACTGAAGCTTTCTTT. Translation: CASSPPGMNTEAFF.

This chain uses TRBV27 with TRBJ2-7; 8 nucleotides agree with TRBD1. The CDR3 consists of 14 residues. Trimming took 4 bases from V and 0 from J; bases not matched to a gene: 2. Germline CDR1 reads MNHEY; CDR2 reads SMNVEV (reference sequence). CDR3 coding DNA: TGTGCCAGCAGTTCTACAGGGGGCTCCTACGAGCAGTACTTC. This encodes CASSSTGGSYEQYF.

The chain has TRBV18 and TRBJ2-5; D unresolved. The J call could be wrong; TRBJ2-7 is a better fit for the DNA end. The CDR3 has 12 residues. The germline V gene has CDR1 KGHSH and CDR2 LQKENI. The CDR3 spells CASSQQDYEQYF. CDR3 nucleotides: TGTGCCAGCTCACAGCAGGACTACGAGCAGTACTTC.

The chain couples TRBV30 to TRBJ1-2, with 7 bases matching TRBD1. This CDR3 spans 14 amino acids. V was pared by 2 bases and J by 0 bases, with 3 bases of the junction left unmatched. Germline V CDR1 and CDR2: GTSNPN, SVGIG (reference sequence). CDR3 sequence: CAWSRDSANYGYTF. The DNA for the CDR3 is TGTGCCTGGAGTCGGGACAGCGCTAACTATGGCTACACCTTC. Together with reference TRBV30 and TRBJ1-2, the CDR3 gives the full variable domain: SQTIHQWPATLVQPVGSPLSLECTVEGTSNPNLYWYRQAAGRGLQLLFYSVGIGQISSEVPQNLSASRPQDRQFILSSKKLLLSDSGFYLCAWSRDSANYGYTFGSGTRLTVV.

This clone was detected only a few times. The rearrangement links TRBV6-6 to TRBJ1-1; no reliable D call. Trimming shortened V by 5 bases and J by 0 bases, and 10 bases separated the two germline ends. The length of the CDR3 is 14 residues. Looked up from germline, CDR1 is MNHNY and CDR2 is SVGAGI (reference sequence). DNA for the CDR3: TGTGCCAGCAGTCCGGAGAGTATGAACACTGAAGCTTTCTTT. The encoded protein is CASSPESMNTEAFF.

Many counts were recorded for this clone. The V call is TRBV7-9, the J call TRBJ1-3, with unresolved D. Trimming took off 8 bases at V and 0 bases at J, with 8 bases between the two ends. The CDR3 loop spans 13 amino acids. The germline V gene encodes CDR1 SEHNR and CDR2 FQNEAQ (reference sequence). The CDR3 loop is CASGPNSGNTIYF. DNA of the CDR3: TGTGCCAGCGGCCCGAACTCTGGAAACACCATATATTTT.

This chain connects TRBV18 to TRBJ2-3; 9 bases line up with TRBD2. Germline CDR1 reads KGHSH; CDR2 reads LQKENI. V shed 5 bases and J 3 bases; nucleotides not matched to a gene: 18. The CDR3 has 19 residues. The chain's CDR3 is CASSDFFSSAGGTTDTQYF. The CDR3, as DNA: TGTGCCAGCTCAGACTTTTTCTCGTCAGCGGGAGGTACGACAGATACGCAGTATTTT.